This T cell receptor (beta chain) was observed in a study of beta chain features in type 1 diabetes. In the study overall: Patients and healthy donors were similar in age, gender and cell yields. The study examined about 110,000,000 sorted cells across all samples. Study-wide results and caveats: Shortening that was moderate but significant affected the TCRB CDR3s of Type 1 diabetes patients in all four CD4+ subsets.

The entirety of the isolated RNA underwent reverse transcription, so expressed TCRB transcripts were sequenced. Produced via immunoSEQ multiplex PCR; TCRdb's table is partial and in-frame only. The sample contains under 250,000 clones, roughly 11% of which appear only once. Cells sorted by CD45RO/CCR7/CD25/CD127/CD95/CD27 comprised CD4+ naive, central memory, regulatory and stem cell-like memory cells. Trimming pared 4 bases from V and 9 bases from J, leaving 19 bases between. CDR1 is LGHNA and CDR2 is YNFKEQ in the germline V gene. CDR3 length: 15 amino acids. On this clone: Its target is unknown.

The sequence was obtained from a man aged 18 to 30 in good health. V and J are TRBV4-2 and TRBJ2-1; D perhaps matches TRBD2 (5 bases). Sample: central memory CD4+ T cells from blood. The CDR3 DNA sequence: TGTGCCAGCAGCCCACAGATCGACGGGAAGGGTGAGCAGTTCTTC. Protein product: CASSPQIDGKGEQFF.